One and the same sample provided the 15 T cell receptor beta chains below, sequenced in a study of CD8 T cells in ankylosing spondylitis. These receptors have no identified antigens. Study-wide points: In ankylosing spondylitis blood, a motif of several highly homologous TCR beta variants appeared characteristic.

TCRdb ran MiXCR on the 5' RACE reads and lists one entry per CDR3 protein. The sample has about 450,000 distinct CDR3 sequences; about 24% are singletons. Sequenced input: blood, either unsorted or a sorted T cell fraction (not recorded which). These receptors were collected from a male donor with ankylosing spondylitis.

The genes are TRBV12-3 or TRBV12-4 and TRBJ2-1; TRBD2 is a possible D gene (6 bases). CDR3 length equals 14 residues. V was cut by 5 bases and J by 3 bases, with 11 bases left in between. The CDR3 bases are TGTGCCAGCAGTCCCCCGGACTACTACAATGAGCAGTTCTTC. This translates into CASSPPDYYNEQFF.

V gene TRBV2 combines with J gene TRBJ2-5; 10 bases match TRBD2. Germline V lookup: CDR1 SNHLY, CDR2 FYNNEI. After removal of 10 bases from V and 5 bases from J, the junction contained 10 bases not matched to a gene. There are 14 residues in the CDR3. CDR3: CATTLAGVQETQYF. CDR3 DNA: TGTGCCACTACTCTAGCGGGAGTACAGGAGACCCAGTACTTC.

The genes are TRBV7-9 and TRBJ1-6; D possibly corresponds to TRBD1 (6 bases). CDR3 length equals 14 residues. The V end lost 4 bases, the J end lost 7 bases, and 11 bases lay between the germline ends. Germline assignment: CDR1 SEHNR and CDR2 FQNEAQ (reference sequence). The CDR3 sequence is CASSYAGANSPLHF. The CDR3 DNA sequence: TGTGCCAGCAGCTACGCAGGGGCGAATTCACCCCTCCACTTT. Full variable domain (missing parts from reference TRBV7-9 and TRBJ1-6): DTGVSQNPRHKITKRGQNVTFRCDPISEHNRLYWYRQTLGQGPEFLTYFQNEAQLEKSRLLSDRFSAERPKGSFSTLEIQRTEQGDSAMYLCASSYAGANSPLHFGNGTRLTVT.

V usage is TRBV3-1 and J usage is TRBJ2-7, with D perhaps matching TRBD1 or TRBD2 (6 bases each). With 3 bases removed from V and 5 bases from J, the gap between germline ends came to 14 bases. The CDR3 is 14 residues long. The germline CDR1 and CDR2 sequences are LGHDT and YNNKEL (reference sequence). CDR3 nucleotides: TGTGCCAGCAGCCAGTCGGGGGCGGGAAACGAGCAGTACTTC. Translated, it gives CASSQSGAGNEQYF.

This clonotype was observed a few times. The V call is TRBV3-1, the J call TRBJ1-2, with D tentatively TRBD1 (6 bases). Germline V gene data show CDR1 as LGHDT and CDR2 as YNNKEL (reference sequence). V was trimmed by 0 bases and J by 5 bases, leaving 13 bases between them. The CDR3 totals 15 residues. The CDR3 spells CASSQELTGRYGYTF. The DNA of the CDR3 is TGTGCCAGCAGCCAAGAACTTACAGGGCGGTATGGCTACACCTTC.

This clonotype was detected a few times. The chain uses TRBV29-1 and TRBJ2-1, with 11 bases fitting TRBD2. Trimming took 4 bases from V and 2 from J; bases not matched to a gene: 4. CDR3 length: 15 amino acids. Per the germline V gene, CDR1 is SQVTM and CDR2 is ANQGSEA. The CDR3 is CSVGGLAGAYNEQFF. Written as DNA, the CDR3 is TGCAGCGTTGGCGGACTAGCGGGCGCCTACAATGAGCAGTTCTTC.

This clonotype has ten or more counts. Here the CDR3 reads CASSYSGQGNQPQHF. CDR3 DNA sequence: TGTGCCAGCAGTTACTCGGGACAGGGTAATCAGCCCCAGCATTTT. The chain employs TRBV6-2 or TRBV6-3 and TRBJ1-5; TRBD1 aligns across 9 bases. With V trimmed by 0 bases and J by 4 bases, 1 base remained unmatched. Germline CDR1 MNHEY, CDR2 SVGEGT. This CDR3 contains 15 residues.

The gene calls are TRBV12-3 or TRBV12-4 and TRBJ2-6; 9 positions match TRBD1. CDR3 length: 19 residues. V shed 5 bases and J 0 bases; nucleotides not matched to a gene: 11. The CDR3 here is CASSPPGGQGSSGANVLTF. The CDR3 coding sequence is TGTGCCAGCAGTCCGCCGGGTGGACAGGGGTCCTCTGGGGCCAACGTCCTGACTTTC.

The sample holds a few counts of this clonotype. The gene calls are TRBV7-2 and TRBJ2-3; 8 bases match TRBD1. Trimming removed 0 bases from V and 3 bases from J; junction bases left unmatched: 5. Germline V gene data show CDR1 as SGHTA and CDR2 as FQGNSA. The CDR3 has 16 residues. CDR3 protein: CASSLAGQGWTDTQYF. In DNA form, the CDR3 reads TGTGCCAGCAGCTTAGCAGGACAGGGATGGACAGATACGCAGTATTTT.

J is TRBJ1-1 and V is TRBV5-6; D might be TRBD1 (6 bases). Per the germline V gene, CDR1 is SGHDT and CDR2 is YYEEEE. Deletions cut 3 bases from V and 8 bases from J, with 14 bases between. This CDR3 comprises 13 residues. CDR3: CASSSPSGTEAFF. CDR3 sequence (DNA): TGTGCCAGCAGCTCGCCTTCTGGGACAGAAGCTTTCTTT.

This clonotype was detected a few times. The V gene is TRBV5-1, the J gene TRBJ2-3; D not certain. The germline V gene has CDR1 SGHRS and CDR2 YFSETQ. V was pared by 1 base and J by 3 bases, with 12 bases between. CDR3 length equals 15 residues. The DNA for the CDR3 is TGCGCCAGCAGCTTGCTAGGAATCGAGACAGATACGCAGTATTTT. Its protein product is CASSLLGIETDTQYF.

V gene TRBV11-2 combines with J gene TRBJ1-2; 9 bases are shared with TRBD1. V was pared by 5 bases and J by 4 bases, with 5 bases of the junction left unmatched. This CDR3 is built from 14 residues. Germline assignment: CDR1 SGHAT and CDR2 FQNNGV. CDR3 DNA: TGTGCCAGCAGCCCGGACAGGGGAAGCTATGGCTACACCTTC. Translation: CASSPDRGSYGYTF.

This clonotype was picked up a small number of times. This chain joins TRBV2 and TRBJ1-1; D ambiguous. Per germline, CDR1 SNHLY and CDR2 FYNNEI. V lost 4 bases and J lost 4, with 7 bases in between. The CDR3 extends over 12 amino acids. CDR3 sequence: CASSGSPTEAFF. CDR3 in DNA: TGTGCCAGCAGTGGGTCTCCCACTGAAGCTTTCTTT.

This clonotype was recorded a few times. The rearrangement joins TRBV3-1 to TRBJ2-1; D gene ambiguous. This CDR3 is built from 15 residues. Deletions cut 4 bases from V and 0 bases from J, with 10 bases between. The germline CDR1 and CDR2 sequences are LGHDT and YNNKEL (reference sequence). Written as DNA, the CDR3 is TGTGCCAGCAGCCCCTACTTGAGCTCCTACAATGAGCAGTTCTTC. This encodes CASSPYLSSYNEQFF.

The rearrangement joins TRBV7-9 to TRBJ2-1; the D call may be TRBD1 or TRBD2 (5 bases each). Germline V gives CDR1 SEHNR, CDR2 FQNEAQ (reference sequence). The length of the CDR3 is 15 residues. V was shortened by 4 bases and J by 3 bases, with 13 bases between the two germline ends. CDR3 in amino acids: CASSSPGLIYNEQFF. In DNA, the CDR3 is TGTGCCAGCAGCTCCCCGGGGCTGATCTACAATGAGCAGTTCTTC.